One sample yielded the 28 T cell receptor beta chains listed below, sequenced in a study of T-cell reconstitution after alpha-beta-depleted transplantation in children. Preparation of the TCRbeta library involved a method that used unique molecular identifiers. MiXCR, applied by TCRdb to the PCR reads, yields one record per CDR3 protein. This sample carries about 980,000 distinct CDR3 sequences, about 29% of them seen once, and the ten largest clones take over 25%. Sequences were derived from PBMCs, mostly from graft donor cells, sampled 360 days after TCRalphabeta/CD19-depleted stem cell transplant. The receptors here all came from a boy under three years old who had a stem cell transplant for SCID, so the T cells may come from the graft donor.

This clonotype occurred many times. V usage is TRBV10-3 and J usage is TRBJ2-5, with 10 nucleotides matching TRBD2. This CDR3 region has 13 residues. CDR1 and CDR2 from the germline V gene are ENHRY and SYGVKD. V lost 2 bases to trimming and J lost 9 bases; unmatched junction nucleotides: 3. CDR3 in DNA: TGTGCCATCAGTGAGGCCACTAGCGGGGCCCAGTACTTC. It is translated as CAISEATSGAQYF.

This clonotype has a handful of counts. The chain uses TRBV7-2 and TRBJ2-1; 7 bases match TRBD1. This CDR3 has 15 amino acids. Germline V CDR1 and CDR2: SGHTA, FQGNSA. Trimming cost V 0 bases and J 2 bases; bases outside gene matches: 1. CDR3 residues: CASSLADRPYNEQFF. The CDR3 DNA is TGTGCCAGCAGCTTAGCGGACAGGCCCTACAATGAGCAGTTCTTC. The whole variable domain, filled in from reference TRBV7-2 and TRBJ2-1, reads GAGVSQSPSNKVTEKGKDVELRCDPISGHTALYWYRQSLGQGLEFLIYFQGNSAPDKSGLPSDRFSAERTGGSVSTLTIQRTQQEDSAVYLCASSLADRPYNEQFFGPGTRLTVL.

The rearrangement joins TRBV4-1 to TRBJ1-2; tentative D call: TRBD1 (5 bases). This CDR3 is built from 16 residues. The germline CDR1 and CDR2 sequences are MGHRA and YSYEKL. The ends were cut back, 0 bases at V and 7 bases at J, with 18 bases in the middle. The chain's CDR3 is CASSQDPSGGAVGYTF. In nucleotides, the CDR3 is TGCGCCAGCAGCCAAGACCCATCGGGCGGGGCGGTTGGCTACACCTTC.

This clonotype was counted only a few times. The genes are TRBV25-1 and TRBJ2-1, with D perhaps matching TRBD1 (5 bases). This CDR3 has 15 residues. Between the trimmed V and J ends, which lost 3 bases and 5 bases, there was a span of 14 bases. The germline CDR1 and CDR2 sequences are MGHDK and SYGVNS. CDR3 bases: TGTGCCAGCAGTGAGCCAAGTCAGGGCAACAATGAGCAGTTCTTC. Translation gives CASSEPSQGNNEQFF.

The chain joins TRBV18 to TRBJ1-2; possible D gene TRBD1, 6 bases. The germline V gene has CDR1 KGHSH and CDR2 LQKENI. V was clipped by 2 bases and J by 2 bases, with 9 bases between them. The CDR3 extends over 14 amino acids. Here the CDR3 reads CASSPDRTNYGYTF. The CDR3 DNA reads TGTGCCAGCTCACCAGACAGGACGAACTATGGCTACACCTTC. The complete variable domain, with remaining parts taken from reference TRBV18 and TRBJ1-2, reads NAGVMQNPRHLVRRRGQEARLRCSPMKGHSHVYWYRQLPEEGLKFMVYLQKENIIDESGMPKERFSAEFPKEGPSILRIQQVVRGDSAAYFCASSPDRTNYGYTFGSGTRLTVV.

The J gene is TRBJ1-4, the V gene TRBV20-1, with 8 bases matching TRBD1. CDR3 length: 14 amino acids. Germline CDR1 is DFQATT and CDR2 is SNEGSKA (reference sequence). Germline trimming cut 6 bases from V and 4 bases from J; bases unmatched to any gene: 7. In DNA, the CDR3 is TGCAGTGCCGCCAAGGACAGGGATAATGAAAAACTGTTTTTT. It yields the protein CSAAKDRDNEKLFF.

The gene calls are TRBV4-1 and TRBJ2-1; TRBD1 aligns across 7 bases. Germline V lookup: CDR1 MGHRA, CDR2 YSYEKL. The CDR3 consists of 15 residues. V lost 0 bases, J lost 4 bases, and 3 bases stayed unmatched. This chain's CDR3 is CASSQEQGRYNEQFF. The CDR3 DNA reads TGCGCCAGCAGCCAAGAACAGGGGAGATACAATGAGCAGTTCTTC.

The J gene is TRBJ1-2, the V gene TRBV12-3 or TRBV12-4; D gene uncertain. The V gene lost 1 base and the J gene lost 4 bases, with 13 bases spanning the gap. The CDR3 has 15 residues. CDR3: CASSLELRALYGYTF. The DNA for the CDR3 is TGTGCCAGCAGTTTAGAGCTGAGGGCACTCTATGGCTACACCTTC.

The rearrangement joins TRBV4-1 to TRBJ2-2; no firm D call. CDR1 MGHRA and CDR2 YSYEKL come from the germline V gene. Trimming stripped 0 bases from V and 6 bases from J, with 8 bases between. CDR3 length: 14 amino acids. CDR3 loop: CASSQDRWPGELFF. CDR3 nucleotides: TGCGCCAGCAGCCAAGATCGGTGGCCCGGGGAGCTGTTTTTT.

This clonotype has a handful of counts. This chain links TRBV2 with TRBJ2-7; 7 positions agree with TRBD1. The CDR3 sequence is 12 residues long. V dropped 4 bases and J dropped 6; count of bases not matched to a gene: 3. In germline, CDR1 is SNHLY, CDR2 FYNNEI. The CDR3 sequence is CASSVDRAEQYF. CDR3 coding DNA: TGTGCCAGCAGTGTCGACAGGGCCGAGCAGTACTTC.

In its sample, this clonotype was seen once. The chain couples TRBV11-2 to TRBJ1-1; 7 bases are shared with TRBD1. Trimming removed 5 bases from V and 0 bases from J; junction bases left unmatched: 9. The CDR3 totals 16 residues. CDR1 and CDR2 (germline): SGHAT, FQNNGV. CDR3 bases: TGTGCCAGCAGCCGAACTACAGGGGTCATGAACACTGAAGCTTTCTTT. It is translated as CASSRTTGVMNTEAFF.

This clonotype has a single count. The chain combines TRBV12-3 or TRBV12-4 with TRBJ1-1, with D maybe TRBD1 (6 bases). Trimming took off 8 bases at V and 1 base at J, with 14 bases between the two ends. The CDR3 length is 14 residues. CDR3 bases: TGTGCCAGCCGACTCACAGGGACGAACACTGAAGCTTTCTTT. It encodes CASRLTGTNTEAFF.

This clonotype appeared a few times. The chain recombines TRBV20-1 with TRBJ1-4; no clear D gene. Germline V gives CDR1 DFQATT, CDR2 SNEGSKA (reference sequence). The V and J ends lost 3 bases and 3 bases respectively, with 11 bases between them. This CDR3 comprises 14 residues. The CDR3 DNA is TGCAGTGCTAGTTCGGTTGGTGCTAATGAAAAACTGTTTTTT. This encodes CSASSVGANEKLFF.

This clonotype was observed a few times. V usage is TRBV5-5 and J usage is TRBJ2-4; 8 bases fit TRBD1. Losses at the gene ends were 4 bases for V and 3 bases for J; bases not matched to a gene: 6. From germline, CDR1 is SGHKS and CDR2 YYEKEE (reference sequence). CDR3 length equals 15 residues. The CDR3 region has the DNA TGTGCCAGCAGCGCCCTGACAGGGGTCAAAAACATTCAGTACTTC. Protein sequence: CASSALTGVKNIQYF.

V is TRBV7-3 and J is TRBJ2-2; 7 bases align to TRBD2. Germline trimming cut 6 bases from V and 1 base from J; bases unmatched to any gene: 14. This CDR3 is 18 amino acids long. Germline V lookup: CDR1 SGHTA, CDR2 FQGTGA. CDR3 coding DNA: TGTGCCAGCAGTTTAGGCCCGGCGAAGCGGGGGAACACCGGGGAGCTGTTTTTT. It yields the protein CASSLGPAKRGNTGELFF.

The genes are TRBV12-3 or TRBV12-4 and TRBJ1-4; D is perhaps TRBD1 (6 bases). Trimming shortened V by 5 bases and J by 9 bases, and 19 bases separated the two germline ends. The CDR3 covers 15 residues. CDR3 coding DNA: TGTGCCAGCAGTCCCACAGGGATAGGACAGAAAAAACTGTTTTTT. Its translation: CASSPTGIGQKKLFF.

The chain has TRBV2 and TRBJ2-5, with D maybe TRBD1 (5 bases). The CDR3 runs 13 residues. Trimming removed 4 bases from V and 4 bases from J, with 10 bases in between. Germline V gene sequence: CDR1 SNHLY, CDR2 FYNNEI. As DNA, the CDR3 is TGTGCCAGCAGTGCGACAGCCCGAGAGACCCAGTACTTC. Protein sequence: CASSATARETQYF.

This clonotype was picked up a small number of times. The chain is built from TRBV24-1 and TRBJ2-3; 8 bases match TRBD2. The CDR3 spans 15 residues. The trim removed 5 bases at V and 2 bases at J, leaving 5 bases unmatched. Germline values: CDR1 KGHDR, CDR2 SFDVKD. CDR3 nucleotides: TGTGCCACCAGTGTGCAGCGGGGGTTCACAGATACGCAGTATTTT. This codes for CATSVQRGFTDTQYF.

This clonotype was seen more than once but under ten times. The chain uses TRBV4-1 and TRBJ1-2, with a possible D match to TRBD1 (5 bases). Between the trimmed V and J ends, which lost 1 base and 7 bases, there was a span of 13 bases. CDR1 and CDR2 (germline): MGHRA, YSYEKL. This CDR3 is 14 amino acids long. This chain's CDR3 is CASSQGEQAFGYTF. Here the CDR3 DNA reads TGCGCCAGCAGCCAAGGGGAACAGGCCTTTGGCTACACCTTC.

The chain joins TRBV5-4 to TRBJ2-5; 16 bases map to TRBD2. The CDR3 is 16 amino acids. Germline V gene lookup returns CDR1 SGHNT and CDR2 YYREEE (reference sequence). The V segment lost 4 bases and the J segment 5 bases; nucleotides outside the gene matches: 5. CDR3 sequence reads: CASSPGTSGGVETQYF. The CDR3 DNA reads TGTGCCAGCAGCCCCGGGACTAGCGGGGGGGTGGAGACCCAGTACTTC.

This clonotype was observed many times. The rearrangement joins TRBV24-1 to TRBJ2-3; D perhaps matches TRBD2 (6 bases). Looked up from germline, CDR1 is KGHDR and CDR2 is SFDVKD. This CDR3 is 13 amino acids long. V gave up 7 bases and J gave up 3 bases, with 10 bases separating them. As DNA, the CDR3 is TGTGCCACCAGGGACTACCTGACAGATACGCAGTATTTT. The encoded protein is CATRDYLTDTQYF.

This clonotype was seen only a few times. The chain joins TRBV20-1 to TRBJ1-5, with no clear D. The CDR3 is 13 amino acids. Trimming stripped 5 bases from V and 3 bases from J, with 11 bases between. CDR1 is DFQATT, CDR2 SNEGSKA, per germline (reference sequence). CDR3 bases: TGCAGTGCTTCCTTTGGGTCCAATCAGCCCCAGCATTTT. Encoded protein: CSASFGSNQPQHF.

The gene calls are TRBV6-2 or TRBV6-3 and TRBJ2-6, with TRBD2 identical over 8 bases. The CDR3 is 17 residues long. J was trimmed by 4 bases and V by 2 bases; bases with no gene match: 7. The V gene's germline CDR1 is MNHEY and CDR2 SVGEGT. The CDR3: CASSYDGGAPGANVLTF. The CDR3 DNA reads TGTGCCAGCAGTTACGACGGGGGGGCGCCCGGGGCCAACGTCCTGACTTTC.

This clonotype was seen only a few times. The chain combines TRBV7-9 with TRBJ2-7, with 8 bases aligning to TRBD1. The trim removed 6 bases at V and 0 bases at J, leaving 7 bases unmatched. Germline V lookup: CDR1 SEHNR, CDR2 FQNEAQ (reference sequence). The CDR3 totals 15 residues. CDR3 in DNA: TGTGCCAGCAGTAGGGGACAGGCACTCTCCTACGAGCAGTACTTC. The encoded protein is CASSRGQALSYEQYF.

This clonotype has just a few counts. This chain links TRBV4-1 with TRBJ2-5; the D is unclear. Germline CDR1 is MGHRA and CDR2 is YSYEKL. V was shortened by 3 bases and J by 5 bases, with 10 bases between the two germline ends. The CDR3 is 13 amino acids. The CDR3 protein is CASSHAHLETQYF. The CDR3, as DNA: TGCGCCAGCAGCCACGCACATTTGGAGACCCAGTACTTC.

CDR3 loop: CASTPPLGQDEMNTEAFF. In DNA, the CDR3 is TGTGCCAGTACTCCCCCCCTAGGACAGGATGAAATGAACACTGAAGCTTTCTTT. The chain uses TRBV19 and TRBJ1-1; TRBD1 matches at 7 bases. V lost 7 bases, J lost 0 bases, and 17 bases stayed unmatched. The CDR3 totals 18 residues. Germline CDR1 reads LNHDA; CDR2 reads SQIVND (reference sequence).

This clonotype has more than one count but fewer than ten. The chain employs TRBV11-2 and TRBJ2-7, with 9 bases lining up with TRBD1. Germline assignment: CDR1 SGHAT and CDR2 FQNNGV. V dropped 5 bases and J dropped 3; count of bases not matched to a gene: 8. The CDR3 is 15 amino acids. DNA for the CDR3: TGTGCCAGCAGCAGATCGGACAGGGGTGGCTACGAGCAGTACTTC. Translating gives CASSRSDRGGYEQYF.

CDR3 in amino acids: CSVAKHDPIYNEQFF. CDR3 sequence (DNA): TGCAGCGTTGCGAAACACGATCCCATTTACAATGAGCAGTTCTTC. The chain uses TRBV29-1 and TRBJ2-1; no clear D. V lost 4 bases and J 4 bases, leaving 17 bases between the germline ends. The CDR3 has 15 residues. Germline loops: CDR1 SQVTM, CDR2 ANQGSEA.